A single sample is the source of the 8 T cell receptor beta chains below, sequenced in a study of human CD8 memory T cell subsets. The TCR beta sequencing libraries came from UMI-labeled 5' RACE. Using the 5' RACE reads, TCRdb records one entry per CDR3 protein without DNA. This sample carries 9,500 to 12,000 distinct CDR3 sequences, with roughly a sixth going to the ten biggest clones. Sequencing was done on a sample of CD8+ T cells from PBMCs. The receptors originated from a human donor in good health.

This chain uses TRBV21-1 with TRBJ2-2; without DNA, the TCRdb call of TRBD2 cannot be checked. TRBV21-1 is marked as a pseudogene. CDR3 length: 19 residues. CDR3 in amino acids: CASSKAETRLAANTGELFF.

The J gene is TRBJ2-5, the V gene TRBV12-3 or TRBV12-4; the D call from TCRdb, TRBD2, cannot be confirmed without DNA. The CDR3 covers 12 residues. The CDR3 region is CASSPTRETQYF.

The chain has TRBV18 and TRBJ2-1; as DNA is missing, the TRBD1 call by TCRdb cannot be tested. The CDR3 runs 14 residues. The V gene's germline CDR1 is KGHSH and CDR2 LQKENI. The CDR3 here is CASSPGQGDNEQFF.

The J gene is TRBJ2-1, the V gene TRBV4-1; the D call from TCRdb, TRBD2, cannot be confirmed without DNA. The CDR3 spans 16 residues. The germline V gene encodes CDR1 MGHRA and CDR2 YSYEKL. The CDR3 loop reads CASSLSPSGGYDEQFF.

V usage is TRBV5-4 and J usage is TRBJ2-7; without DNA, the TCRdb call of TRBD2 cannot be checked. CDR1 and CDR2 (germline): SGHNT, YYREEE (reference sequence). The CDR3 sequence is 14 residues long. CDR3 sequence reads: CASSFRGGIHEQYF.

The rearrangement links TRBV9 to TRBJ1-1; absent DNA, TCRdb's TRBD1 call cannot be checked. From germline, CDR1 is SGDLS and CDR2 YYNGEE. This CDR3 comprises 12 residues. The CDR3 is CASSAGTAEAFF.

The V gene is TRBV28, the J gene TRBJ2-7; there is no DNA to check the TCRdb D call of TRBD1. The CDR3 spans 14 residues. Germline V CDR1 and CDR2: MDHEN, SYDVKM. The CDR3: CASNFAGQSYEQYF.

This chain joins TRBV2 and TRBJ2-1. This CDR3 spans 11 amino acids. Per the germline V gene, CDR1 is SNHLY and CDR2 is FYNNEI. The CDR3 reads CASGDYNEQFF. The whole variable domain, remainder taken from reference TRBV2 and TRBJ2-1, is EPEVTQTPSHQVTQMGQEVILRCVPISNHLYFYWYRQILGQKVEFLVSFYNNEISEKSEIFDDQFSVERPDGSNFTLKIRSTKLEDSAMYFCASGDYNEQFFGPGTRLTVL.